This T cell receptor beta chain appears in the sequencing data of a study of T cell responses to AZD1222 COVID-19 vaccine. Study at large: Timing groups of about 4 and about 12 weeks for second doses were pooled. Broader study findings: With two AZD1222 doses given, Spike-specific TCR breadth and depth both rose. Donors in the cohort were predominantly white British and more often female, and clonal diversity was possibly underestimated. Across the whole spike, CD4 TCRs peaked at regions 160-218 and 743-854.

The protocol was immunoSEQ multiplex PCR, while the TCRdb copy is restricted to in-frame clones and leaves out a portion. The data show roughly 180,000 clones, 94% seen once. V lost 4 bases and J 0 bases, leaving 19 bases between the germline ends. In germline, CDR1 is GTSNPN, CDR2 SVGIG (reference sequence). This CDR3 region has 17 residues. As to this clone: The target antigen is unknown.

The sequenced sample was peripheral blood, obtained on day 0 of AZD1222 vaccination. The sequence was obtained from an adult in good health. The rearrangement uses TRBV30 and TRBJ2-1; maybe TRBD1 (5 bases). CDR3 nucleotide sequence: TGTGCCTGGATAATACTTAGACAGACCAGCTCCTACAATGAGCAGTTCTTC. Amino acids: CAWIILRQTSSYNEQFF.